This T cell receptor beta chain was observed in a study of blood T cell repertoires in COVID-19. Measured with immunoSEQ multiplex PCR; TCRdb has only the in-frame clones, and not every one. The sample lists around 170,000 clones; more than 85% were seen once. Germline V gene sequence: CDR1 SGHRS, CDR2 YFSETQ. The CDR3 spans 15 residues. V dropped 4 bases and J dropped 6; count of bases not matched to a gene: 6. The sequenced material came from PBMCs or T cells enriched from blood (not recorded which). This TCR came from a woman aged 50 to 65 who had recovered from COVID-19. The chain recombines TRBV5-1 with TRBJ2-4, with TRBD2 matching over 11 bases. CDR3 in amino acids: CASSPLAGGPNIQYF. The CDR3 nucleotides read TGCGCCAGCAGCCCCTTAGCGGGAGGGCCAAACATTCAGTACTTC.